A selection of T cell receptor beta chains follows, all from one sample in a study of T cell repertoires in cytomegalovirus infection. TCRdb reprocessed the reads via MiXCR and lists one record per CDR3 protein. This sample has 600,000 to 800,000 distinct CDR3 sequences, with approximately 25% found just once. The sequencing input was CD8+ T cells from PBMCs. The receptors come from a human donor in good health (CMV status not recorded). Some clones in this sample may be carry-over from other donors' samples. Each CDR3 is given with its conserved first and last residue. A D gene is named only where the DNA matches it firmly. Part of the rows lack a size; the others show once, few, many or a class for expanded clones.

-	TRBV20-1	TRBJ2-5	TRBD2	TGCAGTGCCAAAAGAGGACTAGCGGGGGGCTTTGGGGAGACCCAGTACTTC	CSAKRGLAGGFGETQYF
-	TRBV10-3	TRBJ1-1	-	TGTGCCATCAGTGAGTCGGGCAGGAACACTGAAGCTTTCTTT	CAISESGRNTEAFF
-	TRBV29-1	TRBJ2-1	TRBD2	TGCAGCGTTACGGGACTAGGCTACAATGAGCAGTTCTTC	CSVTGLGYNEQFF
-	TRBV12-5	TRBJ2-1	-	TGTGCTAGTCAGAAGGACTACTCCTACAATGAGCAGTTCTTC	CASQKDYSYNEQFF
-	TRBV10-3	TRBJ2-1	-	TGTGCCATCAGTGATTCATATGAGCAGTTCTTC	CAISDSYEQFF
once	TRBV12-3/TRBV12-4	TRBJ2-1	TRBD2	TGTGCCAGCAGTTCCGGGACTAGCGAGTCCAACAATGAGCAGTTCTTC	CASSSGTSESNNEQFF
-	TRBV12-3/TRBV12-4	TRBJ2-2	-	TGTGCCAGCAGTCCCGTCGGACAGCAGAACACCGGGGAGCTGTTTTTT	CASSPVGQQNTGELFF
-	TRBV7-8	TRBJ2-1	-	TGTGCCAGCAGCCCGGTGGCCTTCTCCGGTTATGAGCAGTTCTTC	CASSPVAFSGYEQFF
few	TRBV10-3	TRBJ2-7	TRBD2	TGTGCCATCGGGGGGAGCGGGGGGGCTGGCGAGCAGTACTTC	CAIGGSGGAGEQYF
-	TRBV2	TRBJ2-2	TRBD1	TGTGCCAAATTACAGGGGGTTGAGACCGGGGAGCTGTTTTTT	CAKLQGVETGELFF
many	TRBV7-9	TRBJ1-5	-	TGTGCCAGCAGCATGCAGGGACAGCCCCAGCATTTT	CASSMQGQPQHF
many	TRBV11-1	TRBJ2-3	-	TGTGCCAGCAGCTTACCCCCAGGGGAACGGACAGATACGCAGTATTTT	CASSLPPGERTDTQYF
-	TRBV20-1	TRBJ2-7	TRBD2	TGCAGTGCTGGGGGCAGCGGGGGACCCTACGAGCAGTACTTC	CSAGGSGGPYEQYF
many	TRBV6-1	TRBJ2-7	TRBD1	TGTGCCAGCAGTGCGCGGGGACAGGGAGGATTCTACGAGCAGTACTTC	CASSARGQGGFYEQYF
-	TRBV29-1	TRBJ1-2	-	TGCAGCGTTGAAGATCCGTCCGGGGGCCTCATGGGCTACACCTTC	CSVEDPSGGLMGYTF
few	TRBV25-1	TRBJ2-7	-	TGTGCCAGCAGTCCGGTTCTAGTTGGGGAGCAGTACTTC	CASSPVLVGEQYF
once	TRBV2	TRBJ1-3	-	TGTGCCAGCAGTGAAGCCCTCGTGAGGGTAGCTGGAAACACCATATATTTT	CASSEALVRVAGNTIYF
few	TRBV7-9	TRBJ1-1	-	TGTGCCAGCAGCTTAGCGCTAAAGGCGGGACAGAACACTGAAGCTTTCTTT	CASSLALKAGQNTEAFF